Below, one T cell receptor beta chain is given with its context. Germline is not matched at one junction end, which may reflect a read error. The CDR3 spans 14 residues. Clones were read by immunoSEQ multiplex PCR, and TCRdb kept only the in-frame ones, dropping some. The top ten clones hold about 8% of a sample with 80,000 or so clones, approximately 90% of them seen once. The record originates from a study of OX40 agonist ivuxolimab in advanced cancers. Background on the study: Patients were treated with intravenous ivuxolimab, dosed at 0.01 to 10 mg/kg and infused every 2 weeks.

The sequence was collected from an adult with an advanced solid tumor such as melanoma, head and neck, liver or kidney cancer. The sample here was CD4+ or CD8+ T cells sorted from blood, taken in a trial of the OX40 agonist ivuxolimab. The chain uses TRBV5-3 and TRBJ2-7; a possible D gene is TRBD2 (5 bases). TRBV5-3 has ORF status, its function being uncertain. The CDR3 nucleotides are TGTGCCAGCAGCTTGCGAGGGATCCCCTACGAGCAGTACTTC. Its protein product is CASSLRGIPYEQYF.